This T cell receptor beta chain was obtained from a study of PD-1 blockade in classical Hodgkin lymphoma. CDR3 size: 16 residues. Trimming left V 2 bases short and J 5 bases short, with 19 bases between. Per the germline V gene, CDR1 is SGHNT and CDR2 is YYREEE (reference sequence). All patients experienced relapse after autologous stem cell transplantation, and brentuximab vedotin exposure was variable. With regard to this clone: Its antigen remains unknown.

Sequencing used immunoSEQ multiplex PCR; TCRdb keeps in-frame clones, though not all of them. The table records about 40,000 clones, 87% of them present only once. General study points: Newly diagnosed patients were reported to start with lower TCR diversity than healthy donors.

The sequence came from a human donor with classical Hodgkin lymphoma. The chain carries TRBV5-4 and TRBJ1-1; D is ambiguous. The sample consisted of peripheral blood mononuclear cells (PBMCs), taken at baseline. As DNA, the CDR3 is TGTGCCAGCAGCTTTCGCAGGACGGGTACACGGACTGAAGCTTTCTTT. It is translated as CASSFRRTGTRTEAFF.